A selection of T cell receptor beta chains follows, all from one sample in a study of blood T cell repertoires in COVID-19. The protocol was immunoSEQ multiplex PCR, while the TCRdb copy is restricted to in-frame clones and leaves out a portion. The sample lists around 240,000 clones; 86% were seen once. Sample: peripheral blood. The source of these receptors is a woman aged 25 to 39 who had recovered from COVID-19. CDR3s include the opening cysteine and the closing phenylalanine or tryptophan. Fields, in order: V gene, CDR3 protein.

V: TRBV7-2
CDR3: CASSLRTSPRETQYF

V: TRBV18
CDR3: CASSPQSLRGGNTEAFF

V: TRBV7-8
CDR3: CASSSVGGTGSTGELFF

V: TRBV11-1
CDR3: CASSLIGGGARTF

V: TRBV5-1
CDR3: CASSLDRGLGYTF

V: TRBV28
CDR3: CASSLLRDYGYTF

V: TRBV25-1
CDR3: CASRWGGSYGYTF

V: TRBV15
CDR3: CATSRGTGAYGYTF

V: TRBV2
CDR3: CASSGARTGELFF

V: TRBV9
CDR3: CASSRLAGVTGGYNEQFF

V: TRBV4-1
CDR3: CASSQDRVEGEQFF

V: TRBV12-3/TRBV12-4
CDR3: CASSLLGAGEQFF

V: TRBV7-2
CDR3: CASSFEPDYQETQYF

V: TRBV7-9
CDR3: CASSLLKGDTEAFF

V: TRBV10-3
CDR3: CAISEFDTTHF

V: TRBV10-3
CDR3: CAISDSSGETQYF

V: TRBV6-2/TRBV6-3
CDR3: CASSYSLGLAGGETQYF

V: TRBV2
CDR3: CASSRSGSTEAFF

V: TRBV6-5
CDR3: CASSNRGGGNTIYF

V: TRBV18
CDR3: CASSARQGPDTQYF

V: TRBV5-6
CDR3: CASVHRIQGTYEQYF

V: TRBV27
CDR3: CASSLRHLSYEQYF

V: TRBV2
CDR3: CASSPTGNYEQYF

V: TRBV9
CDR3: CASRGGTSETQYF

V: TRBV3-1/TRBV3-2
CDR3: CASGAGANTDTQYF

V: TRBV12-3/TRBV12-4
CDR3: CASSFMSEAFF

V: TRBV6-6
CDR3: CASSASTGTGGYEQYF

V: TRBV7-6
CDR3: CASSLGGHNVDEQFF

V: TRBV11-2
CDR3: CASSPSYGYTF

V: TRBV9
CDR3: CASSPHQGSYEQYF

V: TRBV5-1
CDR3: CASSWTSSGTSAYEQYF

V: TRBV2
CDR3: CASSVDSTDTQYF

V: TRBV7-6
CDR3: CASSLFLAEETQYF

V: TRBV7-3
CDR3: CASSLESTGELFF

V: TRBV3-1/TRBV3-2
CDR3: CASSRAGGPYNEQFF

V: TRBV5-1
CDR3: CASSLESQSGYTF

V: TRBV4-3
CDR3: CASSQGDRGFSNEQYF

V: TRBV9
CDR3: CASSVLGHSSYGYTF

V: TRBV7-9
CDR3: CASSLEPGQYYEQYF

V: TRBV6-1
CDR3: CASSELGGWTQYF

V: TRBV6-5
CDR3: CASSYSPAGAQETQYF

V: TRBV7-3
CDR3: CASSLERGADTQYF

V: TRBV9
CDR3: CASSKTSGGGGELFF

V: TRBV7-2
CDR3: CASSSTTGTGLEQYF

V: TRBV7-3
CDR3: CASSSYTGTISEAFF

V: TRBV7-6
CDR3: CASSVRTGATNEKLFF

V: TRBV20-1
CDR3: CSASNRAGNTIYF

V: TRBV12-5
CDR3: CASAPSYPGGQETQYF

V: TRBV7-2
CDR3: CASSFEGLAGNNEQFF

V: TRBV4-3
CDR3: CASSREGHSKGSPLHF